This note documents a single TCR beta chain sequence. Its antigen is still unknown. No base quality information exists; no much larger clone differs at one position. The CDR3 regions of human TCRbeta chains were analyzed by immunosequencing. In the source study's methods: Repertoire TCRs were checked for matches against a reference library of SARS-CoV-2-specific TCRs that had been generated using the MIRA antigen-specificity platform. Breadth meant the fraction of unique TCRs that were SARS-CoV-2-associated, whereas depth meant the fraction of total T cells that were SARS-CoV-2-associated. Using the MIRA data, each spike-specific TCR was assigned both to the spike region to which the TCR was reactive and to a CD4 or CD8 class. Log10-transformed breadth and depth values were compared by one-way ANOVA with Sidak's multiple comparisons tests. TCRdb retrieved this table from immuneACCESS and kept in-frame rearrangements only. Not all clones are present; in checked studies, unresolved V genes account for under half, and no reason is known for the remainder. The V and J calls and clone size come from that table; D and trimming were worked out from the DNA. The sample data list about 180,000 clones, and 85% to 90% of these were observed just once. The ten most abundant clones make up more than 9% of the sample.

This sample was included in a study of T cell responses to AZD1222 COVID-19 vaccine (dated by TCRdb to about 2021). For the study in its entirety: A total of around 240 trial participants underwent TCR sequencing, of whom about 210 received two doses of AZD1222 and some 25 received two doses of the MenACWY control vaccine. Trial participants were enrolled into age subgroups of 18-55, 56-69 and 70-plus years, which contained around 140, 26 and 57 TCR-sequenced participants, respectively. The paper as a whole reports these results and caveats: Reportedly, close to half of the unique spike-specific TCRs recognized epitopes lying outside the regions that are mutated in the B.1.351 and B.1.1.7 variants. Spike-specific TCR breadth and depth rose significantly after two AZD1222 doses compared with day 0 and with MenACWY recipients. The whole spike protein was spanned by vaccine-associated CD4 TCRs, and dominant responses were seen in regions 160-218 and 743-854. Because no day 14 peak-response samples were available, repertoires were characterized only after the peak T cell response. In the small 56-69-year group, the increase in depth fell short of significance, most likely because of low power. Conclusions about previously exposed vaccinees are limited because only six or seven AZD1222 recipients were SARS-CoV-2 seropositive at baseline. Participants were mostly white British, with more females than males. The authors suggested clonal diversity may have been underestimated.

The intended sense of this specimen's time point label: about 28 days (+/-7) after the second vaccine dose. AZD1222 recipients with second doses at about 4 weeks or about 12 weeks were pooled, because spike-specific TCR depth and breadth did not differ between schedules. Vaccinee samples came from UK trials COV001 and COV002, including a single-blind randomized controlled phase 2/3 trial of AZD1222 (ChAdOx1 nCoV-19) in healthy adults. For TCRbeta chain sequencing, PBMC samples were collected from trial participants at day 0 and at day 28 after the second dose. Taken from cysteine to phenylalanine, the CDR3 has 16 residues. Here the CDR3 DNA is all that survives: 48 bases in frame from base 1. V drops 1 base and J drops 5 bases, leaving 14 bases in between. The germline V gene provides CDR1 SGHVS and CDR2 FNYEAQ.

The sequenced sample was peripheral blood, obtained 28 days after the second AZD1222 dose. This TCR was recovered from an adult who received the AZD1222 COVID-19 vaccine. The sequence joins TRBV7-6 to TRBJ2-2, with the D assignment possibly TRBD1 or TRBD2, given 6 matching bases for each. Here is the DNA: TGTGCCAGCAGCTTAGTCCCGGGGGCTAGTACCGGGGAGCTGTTTTTT. This encodes CASSLVPGASTGELFF.